These T cell receptor beta chains were read from a single sample in a study of T cell changes during pregnancy in multiple sclerosis. Clones were sequenced by immunoSEQ multiplex PCR, and TCRdb holds only the in-frame ones, with some missing. The repertoire includes 45,000 to 55,000 clones, 90% of them detected once, and approximately 1.5% sits in the top ten. The specimen was peripheral blood, collected in the first trimester of pregnancy. The receptors originated from a female donor in good health, enrolled as a control in a pregnancy study. Both conserved end residues are trimmed from each CDR3. Each record gives: J gene, V gene, CDR3 protein.

>TRBJ2-1|TRBV19
ASKRTSGRINEQF
>TRBJ1-2|TRBV28
ASNVKREYGYT
>TRBJ1-2|TRBV11-2
ASSLVGYTIGYT
>TRBJ2-2|TRBV25-1
ASSGTGWTGELF
>TRBJ1-1|TRBV5-1
ASSLGQSSTEAF
>TRBJ2-1|TRBV11-3
ASSLGSGSSYNEQF
>TRBJ2-7|TRBV19
ARMCRAVDEQY
>TRBJ1-6|TRBV6-8
ASRDRTQGNSPLH
>TRBJ2-7|TRBV18
ASSRAGGQGYEQY
>TRBJ1-2|TRBV6-6
ASSQDRLNYGYT
>TRBJ2-2|TRBV30
AWSTLGQHTGELF
>TRBJ1-2|TRBV27
ASSGTTYYGYT
>TRBJ2-7|TRBV2
ASTPSPTYHYEQY
>TRBJ1-5|TRBV6-6
ASRGGPQNNQPQH
>TRBJ2-5|TRBV11-3
ASTTVDKGQETQY
>TRBJ1-1|TRBV5-1
ASSRPDRGETEAF
>TRBJ2-2|TRBV5-4
ASGERGTGELF
>TRBJ2-3|TRBV19
ASRTGASTDTQY
>TRBJ2-2|TRBV27
ASGHSLAGGIRGELF
>TRBJ1-2|TRBV19
ASSPQMNYGYT
>TRBJ2-5|TRBV7-8
ASSLARGLETQY
>TRBJ2-3|TRBV11-2
ASSLITCSQGDQCTQY
>TRBJ1-2|TRBV19
ASSMDRVRGYT
>TRBJ1-6|TRBV28
ASSAGQSSYNSPLH
>TRBJ2-1|TRBV5-6
ASSFYGQRGASSRNEQF
>TRBJ1-3|TRBV6-1
ASRLGDSGNTIY
>TRBJ1-5|TRBV21-1
ARGTGRSNQPQH
>TRBJ1-5|TRBV28
ASNTGTGHQPQH
>TRBJ2-3|TRBV6-1
ASQPGLAFTDTQY
>TRBJ1-5|TRBV28
ASSLGTGNQPQH
>TRBJ1-3|TRBV28
ATTGDTGNTIY
>TRBJ1-5|TRBV7-8
ASSYMGGGNQPQH
>TRBJ1-2|TRBV5-1
ASSSVVDRVSGYT
>TRBJ2-7|TRBV6-1
ASSEEALAASYEQY
>TRBJ2-7|TRBV4-3
ASSQTSRGEQY
>TRBJ2-7|TRBV10-3
AIKGGQGDEQY
>TRBJ1-5|TRBV27
ASSLRPGYQPQH
>TRBJ1-1|TRBV18
ASSRTRTEAF
>TRBJ1-1|TRBV7-8
ASTADNAGRYTEAF
>TRBJ2-1|TRBV30
AWSGTNSVGGYNEQF